Listed here are 5 T cell receptor beta chains from one sample, sequenced in a study of cytomegalovirus exposure and HLA in healthy donors. In the PCR, 60 Vbeta and 13 Jbeta primers were used. Measured with immunoSEQ multiplex PCR; TCRdb has only the in-frame clones, and not every one. This table has approximately 44,000 clones, approximately 84% appearing once. The sample consisted of PBMCs. These TCRs come from a man between 45 and 60 years old in good health and CMV-seronegative.

The chain couples TRBV4-1 to TRBJ2-1; 11 bases map to TRBD2. The CDR3 has 16 residues. V gave up 0 bases and J gave up 4 bases; unmatched junction bases: 2. Looked up from germline, CDR1 is MGHRA and CDR2 is YSYEKL. DNA of the CDR3: TGCGCCAGCAGCCAAGACTGGACTAGCGGGTACAATGAGCAGTTCTTC. This sequence encodes CASSQDWTSGYNEQFF.

There are a few counts of this clone. J is TRBJ2-6 and V is TRBV29-1, with D possibly matching TRBD2 (6 bases). Germline V gene sequence: CDR1 SQVTM, CDR2 ANQGSEA. The CDR3 extends over 16 amino acids. V dropped 4 bases and J dropped 3 bases, with 16 bases sitting between them. The DNA for the CDR3 is TGCAGCGTTGGGGTAGGGGAGGTATATGGGGCCAACGTCCTGACTTTC. Translation: CSVGVGEVYGANVLTF.

This chain links TRBV2 with TRBJ2-7, with D possibly matching TRBD2 (6 bases). Deletions cut 7 bases from V and 9 bases from J, with 19 bases between. Germline values: CDR1 SNHLY, CDR2 FYNNEI. The CDR3 consists of 13 residues. The CDR3 DNA sequence: TGTGCCAGCACCTCCGGGAGTGGGACTTTGCAGTACTTC. It is translated as CASTSGSGTLQYF.

V gene TRBV7-3 combines with J gene TRBJ2-2; weak D call: TRBD2 (5 bases). Trimming removed 5 bases from V and 4 bases from J, with 8 bases in between. The germline CDR1 and CDR2 sequences are SGHTA and FQGTGA. The CDR3 has 13 residues. The CDR3 protein is CASSRTATGELFF. Written as DNA, the CDR3 is TGTGCCAGCAGCAGGACTGCCACCGGGGAGCTGTTTTTT.

The rearrangement joins TRBV7-8 to TRBJ2-1; 9 bases map to TRBD1. This CDR3 spans 16 amino acids. The ends lost 0 bases at V and 6 bases at J; junction bases unmatched: 6. The germline V gene has CDR1 SGHVS and CDR2 FQNEAQ. CDR3 nucleotide sequence: TGTGCCAGCAGCTTAGCTGGGACAGGGACTACCAATGAGCAGTTCTTC. Encoded protein: CASSLAGTGTTNEQFF. Full variable domain (outside the CDR3, taken from reference TRBV7-8 and TRBJ2-1): GAGVSQSPRYKVAKRGQDVALRCDPISGHVSLFWYQQALGQGPEFLTYFQNEAQLDKSGLPSDRFFAERPEGSVSTLKIQRTQQEDSAVYLCASSLAGTGTTNEQFFGPGTRLTVL.